This T cell receptor (beta chain) was sequenced in a study of identical twins. This CDR3 has 15 amino acids. In germline, CDR1 is SEHNR, CDR2 FQNEAQ (reference sequence). Trimming removed 3 bases at V and 6 bases at J, with 18 bases between. This clonotype was observed a handful of times. Its antigen remains unknown. Overall study findings and caveats: Where out-of-frame alpha sequences were twin-shared, they showed excess low generation probability.

A single record per CDR3 protein comes from TCRdb applying MiXCR to the 5' RACE reads. In the table there are just under 550,000 distinct CDR3 sequences, over 12% of which are singletons. These data are also associated with another study on yellow fever vaccine responses in identical twins.

Sequencing was performed on CD4+ T cells sorted from blood. The TCR comes from a woman aged 18-29 years in good health. The gene calls are TRBV7-9 and TRBJ2-7; D is possibly TRBD1 (5 bases). The CDR3 nucleotides are TGTGCCAGCAGCTTCCAGGGTCTCCAATCGTCCGAGCAGTACTTC. Amino acid sequence: CASSFQGLQSSEQYF.